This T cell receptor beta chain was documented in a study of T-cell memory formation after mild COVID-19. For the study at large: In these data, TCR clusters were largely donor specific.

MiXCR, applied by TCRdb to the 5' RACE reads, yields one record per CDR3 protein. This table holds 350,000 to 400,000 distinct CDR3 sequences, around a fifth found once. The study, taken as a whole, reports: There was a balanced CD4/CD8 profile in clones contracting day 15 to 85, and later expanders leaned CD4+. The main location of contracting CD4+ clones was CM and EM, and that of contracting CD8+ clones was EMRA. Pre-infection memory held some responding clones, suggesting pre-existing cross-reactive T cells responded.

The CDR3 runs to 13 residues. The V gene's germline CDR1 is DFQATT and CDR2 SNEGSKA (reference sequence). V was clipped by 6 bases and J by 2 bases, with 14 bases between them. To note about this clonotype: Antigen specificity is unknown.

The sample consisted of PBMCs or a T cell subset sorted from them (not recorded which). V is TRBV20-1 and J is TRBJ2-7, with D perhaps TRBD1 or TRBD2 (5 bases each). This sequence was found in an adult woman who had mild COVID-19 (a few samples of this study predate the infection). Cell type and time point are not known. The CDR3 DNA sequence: TGCAGTGCCCGGGACCGAGAGACCTACGAGCAGTACTTC. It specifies CSARDRETYEQYF.